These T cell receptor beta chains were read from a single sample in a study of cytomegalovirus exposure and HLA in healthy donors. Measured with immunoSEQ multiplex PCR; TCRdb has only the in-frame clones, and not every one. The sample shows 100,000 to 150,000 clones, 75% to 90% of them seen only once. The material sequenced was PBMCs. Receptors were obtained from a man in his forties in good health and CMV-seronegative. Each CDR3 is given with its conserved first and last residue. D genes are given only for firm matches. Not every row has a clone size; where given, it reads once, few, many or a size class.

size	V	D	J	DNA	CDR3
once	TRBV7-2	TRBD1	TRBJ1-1	TGTGCCAGCAGCTTAGGGGCGGGTCAGCAGGGGGCGCGAGCTTTCTTT	CASSLGAGQQGARAFF
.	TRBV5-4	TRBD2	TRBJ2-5	TGTGCCAGCAGCTTCGGACTAGCGGGGGGTGCCAGGCACTTC	CASSFGLAGGARHF
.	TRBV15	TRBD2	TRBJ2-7	TGTGCCACCAGTAACGCGGGAGGACCCTACGAGCAGTACTTC	CATSNAGGPYEQYF
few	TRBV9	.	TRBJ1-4	TGTGCCAGCAGCGTAGCTGGGGGGAGCGGGGAAAAACTGTTTTTT	CASSVAGGSGEKLFF
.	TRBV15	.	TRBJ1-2	TGTGCCACCAGCAGAGATCGGCAGGGAAGCTATGGCTACACCTTC	CATSRDRQGSYGYTF
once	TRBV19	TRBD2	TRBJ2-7	TGTGCCAGTAGTATCGGACTAGCGGCTACCTACGAGCAGTACTTC	CASSIGLAATYEQYF
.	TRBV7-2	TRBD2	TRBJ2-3	TGTGCCAGCAGCTTAGATCCACTAGCGGCTAGCACAGATACGCAGTATTTT	CASSLDPLAASTDTQYF
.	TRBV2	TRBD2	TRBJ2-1	TGTGCCAGCCGGACTAGCGGGGGGTACAATGAGCAGTTCTTC	CASRTSGGYNEQFF
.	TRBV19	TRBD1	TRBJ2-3	TGTGCCAGTAGTATAGGAGGGCAACAGGGGGTAGGCACAGATACGCAGTATTTT	CASSIGGQQGVGTDTQYF
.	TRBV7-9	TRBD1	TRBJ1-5	TGTGCCAGCAGCTTGGCAAGACAGGGGAGAAATCAGCCCCAGCATTTT	CASSLARQGRNQPQHF
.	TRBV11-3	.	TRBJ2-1	TGTGCCAGCAGCCTCCGCGGCTCCTACAATGAGCAGTTCTTC	CASSLRGSYNEQFF
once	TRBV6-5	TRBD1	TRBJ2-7	TGTGCCAGCAGTCCGGACAGGGGAGTATCCTACGAGCAGTACTTC	CASSPDRGVSYEQYF
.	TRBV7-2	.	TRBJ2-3	TGTGCCAGCAGCTTAGGAGCTAGCCTGGATACGCAGTATTTT	CASSLGASLDTQYF
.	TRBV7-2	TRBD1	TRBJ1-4	TGTGCCAGCAGCGACAGGGGGACAGGTGAAAAACTGTTTTTT	CASSDRGTGEKLFF
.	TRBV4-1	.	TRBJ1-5	TGCGCCAGCAGCCAAGAAACAGCAGGGCATCAGCCCCAGCATTTT	CASSQETAGHQPQHF
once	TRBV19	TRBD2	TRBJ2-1	TGTGCCAGTAGGCGAACGGGAGGGCCTGGGGAGCAGTTCTTC	CASRRTGGPGEQFF
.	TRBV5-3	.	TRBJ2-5	TGTGCCAGCAGCCCAACAGGGTTTGTACGAGAGACCCAGTACTTC	CASSPTGFVRETQYF
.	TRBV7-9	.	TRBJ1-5	TGTTCCAGCAGCTCATCCCCCCAGGGACATAGCAATCAGCCCCAGCATTTT	CSSSSSPQGHSNQPQHF
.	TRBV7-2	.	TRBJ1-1	TGTGCCAGCAGCTTTTACAGATTGAACACTGAAGCTTTCTTT	CASSFYRLNTEAFF
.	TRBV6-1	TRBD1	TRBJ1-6	TGTGCCAGCAGTGAAGGGGGACAGGGAGGATCACCCCTCCACTTT	CASSEGGQGGSPLHF
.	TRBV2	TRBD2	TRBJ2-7	TGTGCCAGCAGCACGCGCGGGAGGAGCTACGAGCAGTACTTC	CASSTRGRSYEQYF
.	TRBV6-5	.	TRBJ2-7	TGTGCCAGCAGTTACTCAGGGGCCCCCTACGAGCAGTACTTC	CASSYSGAPYEQYF
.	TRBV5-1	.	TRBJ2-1	TGCGCCAGCAGCTTGGGAGACACCAGTTACAATGAGCAGTTCTTC	CASSLGDTSYNEQFF
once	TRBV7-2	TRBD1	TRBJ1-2	TGTGCCAGCAGCTTAGCGCGGGACAGAGCTAACTATGGCTACACCTTC	CASSLARDRANYGYTF
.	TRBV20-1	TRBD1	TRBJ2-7	TGCAGTACGGGACAGGGCCACGAGCAGTACTTC	CSTGQGHEQYF
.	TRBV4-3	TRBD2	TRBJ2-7	TGCGCCAGCAGCCAAGTAGCGGGAGTCGAGTACGAGCAGTACTTC	CASSQVAGVEYEQYF
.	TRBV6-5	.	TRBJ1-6	TGTGCCAGCAGCGGGGCCTATAATTCACCCCTCCACTTT	CASSGAYNSPLHF
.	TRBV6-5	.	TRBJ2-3	TGTGCCAGCAGAACAATCATGGCTCGCACAGATACGCAGTATTTT	CASRTIMARTDTQYF
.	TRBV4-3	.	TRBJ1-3	TGCGCCAGCAGCCAAGAGGGGGGTTCTGGAAACACCATATATTTT	CASSQEGGSGNTIYF
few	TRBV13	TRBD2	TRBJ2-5	TGTGCCAGCAGCTTAGAAAAGACTAGCGGGAGGGCCGGAGAGACCCAGTACTTC	CASSLEKTSGRAGETQYF
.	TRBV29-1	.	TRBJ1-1	TGCAGCGGAGACAGATTAGGGACTGAAGCTTTCTTT	CSGDRLGTEAFF
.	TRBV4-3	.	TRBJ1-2	TGCGCCAGCAGCCAAGAGGTGGCAGATTACTATGGCTACACCTTC	CASSQEVADYYGYTF
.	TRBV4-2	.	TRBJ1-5	TGTGCCAGCAGCCAAGGGAGAAACGATCAGCCCCAGCATTTT	CASSQGRNDQPQHF
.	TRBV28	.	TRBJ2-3	TGTGCCAGCAGCCAGGGGGGTAGCACAGATACGCAGTATTTT	CASSQGGSTDTQYF
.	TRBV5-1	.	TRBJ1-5	TGCGCCAGCAGCTCTACACAGGGCCAGCCCCAGCATTTT	CASSSTQGQPQHF
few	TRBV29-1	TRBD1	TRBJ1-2	TGCAGCGTTCCCCTGACAGGGATGGGTGGCTACACCTTC	CSVPLTGMGGYTF
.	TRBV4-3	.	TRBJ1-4	TGCGCCAGCAGCCAAGATCGTCTCTCGGGGGTTGAAAAACTGTTTTTT	CASSQDRLSGVEKLFF
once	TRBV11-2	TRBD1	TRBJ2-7	TGTGCCAGCAGCCCTAGGCGGAACAGGGGTCTTCTCTACGAGCAGTACTTC	CASSPRRNRGLLYEQYF
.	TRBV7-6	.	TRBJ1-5	TGTGCCAGCAGGGCACCGGGGAATAGCAATCAGCCCCAGCATTTT	CASRAPGNSNQPQHF
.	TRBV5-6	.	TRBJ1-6	TGTGCCAGCAGCTTGGGCAGGTCTCCCCTCCACTTT	CASSLGRSPLHF
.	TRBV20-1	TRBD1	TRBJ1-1	TGCAGTGCTCCCGGACAGGGGAAAGCTTTCTTT	CSAPGQGKAFF
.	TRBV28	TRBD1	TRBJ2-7	TGTGCCAGCAGAACCAGGGGGCCCTACGAGCAGTACTTC	CASRTRGPYEQYF